What follows is one TCR beta chain and its context. This sample stems from a study of blood T cell repertoires in COVID-19. As handled by the study authors: Reference gene primer amplification yielded estimated nucleated cell counts. Libraries were prepared by immunoSEQ multiplex PCR; TCRdb keeps only in-frame clonotypes and omits some of them. V, J and clone size were drawn from that table, and D and trimming were deduced from the DNA. The repertoire has about 170,000 clones, roughly 85% of them found once; the top ten carry about 3%. V dropped 4 bases and J dropped 10; count of bases not matched to a gene: 10. The CDR3 sequence is 15 residues long. The V gene's germline CDR1 is SGHTA and CDR2 FQGNSA.

The receptor's source is a human donor with acute or convalescent COVID-19. The donor label of this sample is uncertain. The chain joins TRBV7-2 to TRBJ1-6; 7 bases agree with TRBD1. The specimen was peripheral blood. CDR3 DNA sequence: TGTGCCAGCAGCTCCCAACAGGGGATAGGGTCACCCCTCCACTTT. This translates into CASSSQQGIGSPLHF.